This passage covers 21 T cell receptor beta chains from one sample sequenced in a study of blood T cell repertoires in COVID-19 (dated by TCRdb to 2018 to 2021). Library method: the immunoSEQ multiplex PCR assay. In its TCRdb copy, this immuneACCESS table keeps in-frame sequences only and misses some clones. Where compared with another copy, unresolved V genes explain less than half of these, and the others have no known cause. Here the sample has some 340,000 clones; around 87% occur a single time. The ten biggest clones cover 5.3% of the sample. The sample comprised PBMCs or T cells enriched from blood (not recorded which). The receptors here all came from a woman younger than 45 who had recovered from COVID-19.

The chain joins TRBV7-2 to TRBJ2-1; 15 bases are a match to TRBD2. CDR3 size: 16 residues. J lost 10 bases, V lost 5 bases, and 9 bases had no gene match. Germline-derived CDR1 and CDR2 are SGHTA and FQGNSA. CDR3 nucleotide sequence: TGTGCCAGCAGCAACGGACTAGCGGGGGGGCTTCTGGAGCAGTTCTTC. Translation: CASSNGLAGGLLEQFF.

This clone was detected a few times. The chain recombines TRBV7-9 with TRBJ1-4; 8 nucleotides align to TRBD1. The germline V gene has CDR1 SEHNR and CDR2 FQNEAQ (reference sequence). The CDR3 has 19 amino acids. The ends lost 4 bases at V and 4 bases at J; junction bases unmatched: 17. This CDR3 is CASSYPLVAGGRGNEKLFF. For the CDR3, the DNA is TGTGCCAGCAGCTACCCCTTGGTTGCAGGGGGCAGGGGTAATGAAAAACTGTTTTTT.

The rearrangement joins TRBV24-1 to TRBJ1-5; 9 nucleotides agree with TRBD1. This CDR3 is 16 amino acids long. The V gene's germline CDR1 is KGHDR and CDR2 SFDVKD. V shed 4 bases and J 3 bases; nucleotides not matched to a gene: 6. This CDR3 is CATSDRTGAYNQPQHF. The CDR3 bases are TGTGCCACCAGTGACAGGACAGGGGCCTACAATCAGCCCCAGCATTTT.

This sequence joins TRBV7-2 and TRBJ2-7, with 8 bases lining up with TRBD1. Trimming cost V 8 bases and J 3 bases; bases outside gene matches: 9. Germline V gene sequence: CDR1 SGHTA, CDR2 FQGNSA. CDR3 length: 14 amino acids. The CDR3 is CASGQGTGGYEQYF. The DNA for the CDR3 is TGTGCCAGCGGGCAGGGGACAGGTGGCTACGAGCAGTACTTC.

This sequence joins TRBV4-3 and TRBJ1-2; tentative D call: TRBD1 (5 bases). CDR3 length: 12 residues. Per germline, CDR1 LGHNA and CDR2 YSLEER. V lost 4 bases to trimming and J lost 8 bases, with 11 bases between them. For the CDR3, the DNA is TGCGCCAGCAGCCCCCGGAGGGGAGGCTACACCTTC. Encoded protein: CASSPRRGGYTF.

The chain couples TRBV7-6 to TRBJ1-3, with D tentatively TRBD1 (5 bases). CDR1 SGHVS and CDR2 FNYEAQ come from the germline V gene. This CDR3 region has 15 residues. Trimming removed 5 bases at V and 1 base at J, with 12 bases between. The CDR3 reads CASSPQGRSGNTIYF. CDR3 nucleotides: TGTGCCAGCAGCCCTCAGGGCCGGTCTGGAAACACCATATATTTT.

The J gene is TRBJ1-1, the V gene TRBV10-3; D call uncertain. This CDR3 contains 13 residues. V lost 6 bases and J lost 5, with 13 bases in between. Germline assignment: CDR1 ENHRY and CDR2 SYGVKD. For the CDR3, the DNA is TGTGCCATCAGGGGCGCGGAGGTTACTGAAGCTTTCTTT. Translation gives CAIRGAEVTEAFF.

The rearrangement uses TRBV12-3 or TRBV12-4 and TRBJ1-4; D unclear. V was clipped by 8 bases and J by 3 bases, with 10 bases between them. The CDR3 sequence is 13 residues long. This chain's CDR3 is CASAGTANEKLFF. CDR3 coding DNA: TGTGCCAGCGCCGGAACAGCTAATGAAAAACTGTTTTTT.

A single count supports this clone. The chain joins TRBV11-2 to TRBJ1-2; D possibly corresponds to TRBD1 (5 bases). V was pared by 2 bases and J by 3 bases, with 16 bases between. The CDR3 runs to 16 residues. The germline CDR1 and CDR2 sequences are SGHAT and FQNNGV. The CDR3 DNA follows: TGTGCCAGCAGCTTAAACCCGGGGGAGGCTGACTATGGCTACACCTTC. It encodes CASSLNPGEADYGYTF.

The chain employs TRBV7-8 and TRBJ1-5, with 9 bases matching TRBD1. CDR3 length equals 16 residues. Germline assignment: CDR1 SGHVS and CDR2 FQNEAQ. The V gene end was trimmed by 1 base and the J gene end by 3 bases; junction bases not matched to a gene: 4. For the CDR3, the DNA is TGTGCCAGCAGCTTAGGGGGACAGGGATACAATCAGCCCCAGCATTTT. Its translation: CASSLGGQGYNQPQHF.

V usage is TRBV2 and J usage is TRBJ1-5; possible D gene TRBD1, 5 bases. The CDR3 is 17 residues long. Per the germline V gene, CDR1 is SNHLY and CDR2 is FYNNEI. Trimming took off 3 bases at V and 0 bases at J, with 15 bases between the two ends. The CDR3 DNA is TGTGCCAGCAGTGAGTGGAGACAGCTTAATAGCAATCAGCCCCAGCATTTT. Amino acid sequence: CASSEWRQLNSNQPQHF.

The sample holds one count of this clone. V and J are TRBV3-1 (or the pseudogene TRBV3-2) and TRBJ1-1; D is unclear. The germline CDR1 and CDR2 sequences are LGHDT and YNNKEL (reference sequence). The CDR3 covers 14 residues. Trimming left V 4 bases short and J 1 base short, with 10 bases between. CDR3 residues: CASSRTGSNTEAFF. The CDR3 coding sequence is TGTGCCAGCAGCCGTACGGGGTCGAACACTGAAGCTTTCTTT.

This clone was found a few times. This chain connects TRBV5-4 to TRBJ1-2, with 7 bases that match TRBD1. The CDR3 length is 14 residues. CDR1 and CDR2 from the germline V gene are SGHNT and YYREEE (reference sequence). V shed 4 bases and J 4 bases; nucleotides not matched to a gene: 7. The CDR3 region has the DNA TGTGCCAGCAGCCGAACAGGGGTAGGCTATGGCTACACCTTC. It codes for CASSRTGVGYGYTF.

The rearrangement uses TRBV15 and TRBJ1-1; the D gene is possibly TRBD1 (6 bases). CDR1 is LNHNV and CDR2 is YYDKDF in the germline V gene (reference sequence). The V gene lost 5 bases and the J gene lost 3 bases, with 13 bases spanning the gap. This CDR3 region has 14 residues. CDR3 DNA: TGTGCCACCAGCGTGGGCAGGGGATACACTGAAGCTTTCTTT. Protein sequence: CATSVGRGYTEAFF. Combining the CDR3 with reference TRBV15 and TRBJ1-1 gives the whole variable domain DAMVIQNPRYQVTQFGKPVTLSCSQTLNHNVMYWYQQKSSQAPKLLFHYYDKDFNNEADTPDNFQSRRPNTSFCFLDIRSPGLGDTAMYLCATSVGRGYTEAFFGQGTRLTVV.

The rearrangement uses TRBV12-3 or TRBV12-4 and TRBJ1-2; 8 bases are a match to TRBD1. Losses at the gene ends were 6 bases for V and 8 bases for J; bases not matched to a gene: 2. The CDR3 is 11 residues long. This CDR3 reads CASRDRGGYTF. The CDR3 DNA is TGTGCCAGCAGAGACAGGGGAGGCTACACCTTC.

The J gene is TRBJ1-2, the V gene TRBV7-6, with D unresolved. The V end was cut by 1 base, the J end by 5 bases, with 17 bases between. The CDR3 loop spans 16 amino acids. Germline V gene sequence: CDR1 SGHVS, CDR2 FNYEAQ. The CDR3 protein is CASSLDDGPLGYGYTF. In nucleotides, the CDR3 is TGTGCCAGCAGCTTAGACGACGGCCCCCTAGGTTATGGCTACACCTTC.

This chain connects TRBV14 to TRBJ1-3; unclear D gene. The germline CDR1 and CDR2 sequences are SGHDN and FVKESK. V was trimmed by 1 base and J by 0 bases, leaving 13 bases between them. The CDR3 is 17 amino acids. The CDR3 nucleotides are TGTGCCAGCAGCCAAGTCACCGGGATGGGCTCTGGAAACACCATATATTTT. Translated, it gives CASSQVTGMGSGNTIYF.

The chain uses TRBV27 and TRBJ1-5; perhaps TRBD1 as D (6 bases). CDR1 and CDR2 (germline): MNHEY, SMNVEV (reference sequence). The length of the CDR3 is 17 residues. V dropped 5 bases and J dropped 0 bases, with 17 bases sitting between them. CDR3 protein: CASSLLGGANSNQPQHF. The CDR3 nucleotides are TGTGCCAGCAGTCTCCTGGGGGGGGCCAATAGCAATCAGCCCCAGCATTTT.

V is TRBV5-1 and J is TRBJ2-7; TRBD1 matches at 9 bases. The trim removed 4 bases at V and 5 bases at J, leaving 7 bases unmatched. Germline V gives CDR1 SGHRS, CDR2 YFSETQ. The CDR3 has 14 amino acids. The CDR3 nucleotides read TGCGCCAGCAGCGTAAGGGACAGGGACCACGAGCAGTACTTC. Amino acid sequence: CASSVRDRDHEQYF.

V is TRBV3-1 (or the pseudogene TRBV3-2) and J is TRBJ1-2, with D possibly matching TRBD1 (5 bases). With 1 base removed from V and 5 bases from J, the gap between germline ends came to 8 bases. CDR3 size: 13 residues. CDR1 is LGHDT and CDR2 is YNNKEL in the germline V gene (reference sequence). CDR3 DNA sequence: TGTGCCAGCAGCCAAGGTGACAGTTATGGCTACACCTTC. Translating it yields CASSQGDSYGYTF.

The rearrangement uses TRBV9 and TRBJ1-3; a possible D gene is TRBD1 (5 bases). From germline, CDR1 is SGDLS and CDR2 YYNGEE. This CDR3 has 14 amino acids. The V and J ends lost 1 base and 4 bases respectively, with 9 bases between them. CDR3 amino acids: CASSVRPGGNTIYF. CDR3 bases: TGTGCCAGCAGCGTACGTCCAGGGGGAAACACCATATATTTT.